Each of the 31 T cell receptor beta chains below was sequenced from the same sample in a study of control samples from healthy donors and cancer patients (dated by TCRdb to 2018 to 2020). The method was the immunoSEQ multiplex PCR assay. TCRdb provides this immuneACCESS table in a form limited to in-frame rearrangements. Some clones are lacking; in checked studies, under half of them reflect an unresolved V gene, and why the rest are absent is not known. The table for this sample lists about 150,000 clones; approximately 93% of them were counted only once. The ten largest clones represent around 2.4% of the sample. Sequences were obtained from blood. The source of these receptors is a man between 50 and 59 years old in good health.

V gene TRBV27 combines with J gene TRBJ2-7; TRBD1 might be the D (7 bases). Trimming took 6 bases from V and 7 from J, leaving 22 bases between them. The CDR3 contains 15 residues. Germline V lookup: CDR1 MNHEY, CDR2 SMNVEV (reference sequence). CDR3 sequence: CASRQGPTSGREQYF. DNA for the CDR3: TGTGCCAGCAGACAGGGGCCTACGAGCGGGCGGGAGCAGTACTTC.

The J gene is TRBJ1-1, the V gene TRBV5-6; 10 nucleotides match TRBD1. After removal of 6 bases from V and 1 base from J, the junction contained 9 bases not matched to a gene. This CDR3 contains 16 residues. Germline CDR1 is SGHDT and CDR2 is YYEEEE. CDR3 in DNA: TGTGCCAGCAACATCCGGGACAGGGGAGGGAACACTGAAGCTTTCTTT. Protein product: CASNIRDRGGNTEAFF.

The V call is TRBV6-5, the J call TRBJ2-1; D not certain. Between the trimmed V and J ends, which lost 0 bases and 6 bases, there was a span of 9 bases. Germline loops: CDR1 MNHEY, CDR2 SVGAGI. The CDR3 loop spans 14 amino acids. CDR3 protein: CASSYSMGSNEQFF. In DNA form, the CDR3 reads TGTGCCAGCAGTTACTCGATGGGGTCCAATGAGCAGTTCTTC.

The V and J genes are TRBV28 and TRBJ2-5; no clear D. Looked up from germline, CDR1 is MDHEN and CDR2 is SYDVKM. V was cut by 2 bases and J by 5 bases, with 6 bases left in between. CDR3 length: 12 amino acids. The CDR3 reads CASSLTYETQYF. Here the CDR3 DNA reads TGTGCCAGCAGTTTAACTTATGAGACCCAGTACTTC.

The rearrangement links TRBV11-2 to TRBJ1-2; 7 bases are shared with TRBD1. The CDR3 is 15 residues long. Losses at the gene ends were 0 bases for V and 7 bases for J; bases not matched to a gene: 8. CDR1 and CDR2 from the germline V gene are SGHAT and FQNNGV. The CDR3 here is CASSLDWQGDGGYTF. The CDR3, as DNA: TGTGCCAGCAGCTTAGATTGGCAGGGGGACGGTGGCTACACCTTC.

The genes are TRBV5-1 and TRBJ2-1; D remains unclear. The CDR3 is 16 amino acids. CDR1 and CDR2 (germline): SGHRS, YFSETQ. With 0 bases removed from V and 0 bases from J, the gap between germline ends came to 10 bases. The DNA of the CDR3 is TGCGCCAGCAGCTTGGACGCGTCGAGCTCCTACAATGAGCAGTTCTTC. As protein: CASSLDASSSYNEQFF.

Note on this clone: The same CDR3 arises from other DNA sequences in this sample as well. The gene calls are TRBV9 and TRBJ1-2, with no clear D. Deletions cut 0 bases from V and 2 bases from J, with 8 bases between. The CDR3 loop spans 14 amino acids. Per germline, CDR1 SGDLS and CDR2 YYNGEE. Here the CDR3 reads CASSVVGGNYGYTF. In DNA, the CDR3 is TGTGCCAGCAGCGTAGTGGGAGGGAACTATGGCTACACCTTC.

This chain joins TRBV5-1 and TRBJ1-4; tentative D call: TRBD1 (6 bases). Germline CDR1 and CDR2: SGHRS and YFSETQ. Trimming left V 0 bases short and J 3 bases short, with 6 bases between. This CDR3 has 14 residues. The CDR3 sequence: CASSLAGANEKLFF. The CDR3, as DNA: TGCGCCAGCAGCTTGGCAGGGGCTAATGAAAAACTGTTTTTT.

The chain joins TRBV20-1 to TRBJ2-5; TRBD1 or TRBD2 may be the D gene (5 bases each). Germline V CDR1 and CDR2: DFQATT, SNEGSKA (reference sequence). Trimming left V 3 bases short and J 4 bases short, with 15 bases between. The CDR3 spans 14 residues. The CDR3 DNA follows: TGCAGTGCTAGTGGGGCGGCACGGGGAGAGACCCAGTACTTC. It codes for CSASGAARGETQYF.

The chain recombines TRBV5-4 with TRBJ2-1; D is unclear. The V end was cut by 2 bases, the J end by 7 bases, with 13 bases between. The germline CDR1 and CDR2 sequences are SGHNT and YYREEE (reference sequence). There are 14 residues in the CDR3. The CDR3 DNA reads as TGTGCCAGCAGCTTCGGCGGCCGTACGAATGAGCAGTTCTTC. It is translated as CASSFGGRTNEQFF.

The V gene is TRBV5-4, the J gene TRBJ2-7, with 13 bases that match TRBD2. The germline gives CDR1 SGHNT, CDR2 YYREEE (reference sequence). This CDR3 has 15 amino acids. The junction had 3 bases not matched to a gene; V was cut back by 4 bases and J by 2 bases. CDR3 in DNA: TGTGCCAGCAGCGAGACTAGCGGGGGGACCTACGAGCAGTACTTC. Its protein is CASSETSGGTYEQYF.

V is TRBV5-1 and J is TRBJ2-6; no clear D. Trimming left V 0 bases short and J 4 bases short, with 8 bases between. Germline V gives CDR1 SGHRS, CDR2 YFSETQ. This CDR3 has 15 residues. The CDR3 DNA sequence: TGCGCCAGCAGCTTGGAAGGGCCCGGGGCCAACGTCCTGACTTTC. This codes for CASSLEGPGANVLTF.

The V call is TRBV28, the J call TRBJ1-5; D remains ambiguous. V was cut by 1 base and J by 3 bases, with 7 bases left in between. The CDR3 is 14 amino acids. Germline V gene sequence: CDR1 MDHEN, CDR2 SYDVKM. In DNA, the CDR3 is TGTGCCAGCAGTTTATCGGGCACCAATCAGCCCCAGCATTTT. Protein product: CASSLSGTNQPQHF. Looking up the rest from reference TRBV28 and TRBJ1-5 gives the full variable domain: DVKVTQSSRYLVKRTGEKVFLECVQDMDHENMFWYRQDPGLGLRLIYFSYDVKMKEKGDIPEGYSVSREKKERFSLILESASTNQTSMYLCASSLSGTNQPQHFGDGTRLSIL.

The chain employs TRBV23-1 and TRBJ2-2; the D is unclear. TRBV23-1 is an ORF, and what it does is uncertain. The V end was cut by 7 bases, the J end by 3 bases, with 15 bases between. The CDR3 spans 15 residues. CDR3 DNA sequence: TGCGCCAGCACCCTTTCCGGCCCCGACACCGGGGAGCTGTTTTTT. Protein sequence: CASTLSGPDTGELFF.

CDR3 sequence: CATSDPGLAGGRPDTQYF. The CDR3 DNA follows: TGTGCCACCAGTGACCCGGGACTAGCGGGAGGCCGGCCAGATACGCAGTATTTT. The chain couples TRBV24-1 to TRBJ2-3; the match to TRBD2 covers 15 bases. CDR1 and CDR2 (germline): KGHDR, SFDVKD. V was clipped by 4 bases and J by 4 bases; unmatched bases: 8. There are 18 residues in the CDR3.

The gene calls are TRBV19 and TRBJ1-2, with TRBD1 identical over 8 bases. Germline CDR1 is LNHDA and CDR2 is SQIVND (reference sequence). CDR3 length: 15 residues. Trimming removed 4 bases from V and 3 bases from J; junction bases left unmatched: 7. The CDR3 protein is CASSTRQGQHYGYTF. DNA for the CDR3: TGTGCCAGTAGTACACGACAGGGGCAACACTATGGCTACACCTTC.

The V and J genes are TRBV21-1 and TRBJ2-3; the table's D call, TRBD2, was not checked against the DNA. TRBV21-1 is annotated as a pseudogene. The CDR3 has 15 amino acids. CDR3 coding DNA: TGTGCCAGCAGCAAAGTAAGGGGGGGGACAGATACGCAGTATTTT. Amino acids: CASSKVRGGTDTQYF.

The chain is built from TRBV6-1 and TRBJ1-1; D remains unclear. Per germline, CDR1 MNHNS and CDR2 SASEGT. V lost 0 bases and J lost 4, with 12 bases in between. This CDR3 region has 15 residues. Here the CDR3 reads CASSEARASSTEAFF. CDR3 bases: TGTGCCAGCAGTGAAGCGAGGGCTTCAAGCACTGAAGCTTTCTTT.

This rearrangement joins TRBV2 to TRBJ2-1; a possible D gene is TRBD2 (6 bases). The CDR3 has 15 residues. Trimming removed 8 bases at V and 0 bases at J, with 14 bases between. CDR1 is SNHLY, CDR2 FYNNEI, per germline. Written as DNA, the CDR3 is TGTGCCAGCTGCTTGTGGGACTCCTCCTACAATGAGCAGTTCTTC. It encodes CASCLWDSSYNEQFF.

This chain connects TRBV10-1 to TRBJ1-4; 8 bases map to TRBD1. CDR1 is WNHNN, CDR2 SYGVQD, per germline (reference sequence). The CDR3 is made up of 12 amino acids. V shed 10 bases, J shed 5 bases, and the junction held 3 bases outside the gene matches. For the CDR3, the DNA is TGCGCCACCGACAGGGGAAATGAAAAACTGTTTTTT. Its protein is CATDRGNEKLFF.

The genes are TRBV27 and TRBJ2-7; 9 bases match TRBD2. Unmatched junction bases numbered 4, after V lost 3 bases and J lost 7 bases. Germline V gene lookup returns CDR1 MNHEY and CDR2 SMNVEV (reference sequence). CDR3 length: 13 residues. The CDR3 region has the DNA TGTGCCAGCAGTTTCGCGGGGGGGCTGGAGCAGTACTTC. It specifies CASSFAGGLEQYF.

V and J are TRBV28 and TRBJ2-2; 13 nucleotides match TRBD2. The CDR3 has 16 residues. With V trimmed by 2 bases and J by 8 bases, 5 bases remained unmatched. Germline CDR1 is MDHEN and CDR2 is SYDVKM. This CDR3 reads CASSLQGLAGRGELFF. CDR3 sequence (DNA): TGTGCCAGCAGTTTACAGGGACTAGCGGGACGTGGGGAGCTGTTTTTT.

V and J are TRBV7-9 and TRBJ2-5; 8 nucleotides match TRBD2. The CDR3 covers 16 residues. V shed 5 bases and J 3 bases; nucleotides not matched to a gene: 11. Germline lookup yields CDR1 SEHNR and CDR2 FQNEAQ (reference sequence). The CDR3 spells CASSPRFGAGEETQYF. CDR3 sequence (DNA): TGTGCCAGCAGCCCCCGATTTGGAGCGGGAGAAGAGACCCAGTACTTC. Full variable domain (remainder filled in from reference TRBV7-9 and TRBJ2-5): DTGVSQNPRHKITKRGQNVTFRCDPISEHNRLYWYRQTLGQGPEFLTYFQNEAQLEKSRLLSDRFSAERPKGSFSTLEIQRTEQGDSAMYLCASSPRFGAGEETQYFGPGTRLLVL.

This clone was counted once. The genes are TRBV24-1 and TRBJ2-1, with D possibly TRBD2 on 5 matching bases. Trimming took 1 base from V and 1 from J, leaving 10 bases between them. Looked up from germline, CDR1 is KGHDR and CDR2 is SFDVKD. This CDR3 comprises 16 residues. This CDR3 is CATSDFRGGSYNEQFF. CDR3 DNA: TGTGCCACCAGTGATTTTCGGGGTGGTTCCTACAATGAGCAGTTCTTC.

The chain recombines TRBV24-1 with TRBJ1-1, with 7 bases lining up with TRBD1. The J segment lost 2 bases and the V segment lost 5 bases, leaving 1 base of the junction unmatched. The CDR3 loop spans 13 amino acids. The germline CDR1 and CDR2 sequences are KGHDR and SFDVKD. The CDR3 coding sequence is TGTGCCACCAGTGGAGGGGGCAACACTGAAGCTTTCTTT. As protein: CATSGGGNTEAFF.

The chain couples TRBV19 to TRBJ2-3, with 7 bases matching TRBD2. Germline CDR1 LNHDA, CDR2 SQIVND (reference sequence). This CDR3 has 12 amino acids. V trimming: 10 bases; J trimming: 3 bases; junction bases outside the gene matches: 4. The chain's CDR3 is CATLGGTDTQYF. CDR3 bases: TGTGCCACCTTGGGGGGGACAGATACGCAGTATTTT. Complete variable domain (other parts from reference TRBV19 and TRBJ2-3): DGGITQSPKYLFRKEGQNVTLSCEQNLNHDAMYWYRQDPGQGLRLIYYSQIVNDFQKGDIAEGYSVSREKKESFPLTVTSAQKNPTAFYLCATLGGTDTQYFGPGTRLTVL.

This chain uses TRBV30 with TRBJ2-5; 7 bases are shared with TRBD2. The junction had 12 bases not matched to a gene; V was cut back by 4 bases and J by 1 base. Germline V CDR1 and CDR2: GTSNPN, SVGIG (reference sequence). This CDR3 contains 16 residues. The CDR3 DNA reads as TGTGCCTGGACTAGCGGAATTTATCTGGGCCAAGAGACCCAGTACTTC. This sequence encodes CAWTSGIYLGQETQYF.

The CDR3 here is CASSKKDGYNQPQHF. For the CDR3, the DNA is TGTGCCAGTAGTAAAAAGGACGGATACAATCAGCCCCAGCATTTT. This chain uses TRBV19 with TRBJ1-5; D is unclear. The V and J ends lost 4 bases and 3 bases respectively, with 13 bases between them. This CDR3 has 15 residues. Germline CDR1 and CDR2: LNHDA and SQIVND (reference sequence). Drawing the rest from reference TRBV19 and TRBJ1-5, the complete variable domain is DGGITQSPKYLFRKEGQNVTLSCEQNLNHDAMYWYRQDPGQGLRLIYYSQIVNDFQKGDIAEGYSVSREKKESFPLTVTSAQKNPTAFYLCASSKKDGYNQPQHFGDGTRLSIL.

Only one count was recorded for this clone. J is TRBJ2-1 and V is TRBV6-5; D is ambiguous. The CDR3 runs 13 residues. V was pared by 8 bases and J by 3 bases, with 11 bases between. Germline values: CDR1 MNHEY, CDR2 SVGAGI. The CDR3 DNA reads as TGTGCCAGCTCCTCCCCCAGCTACAATGAGCAGTTCTTC. It specifies CASSSPSYNEQFF.

This chain joins TRBV24-1 and TRBJ2-1; D is perhaps TRBD1 (6 bases). Germline CDR1 reads KGHDR; CDR2 reads SFDVKD. The CDR3 has 16 residues. The ends were cut back, 3 bases at V and 3 bases at J, with 14 bases in the middle. CDR3 nucleotide sequence: TGTGCCACCAGTGATCCCCGGGACACGCGCTACAATGAGCAGTTCTTC. Its translation: CATSDPRDTRYNEQFF.

With respect to this clone: Germline and junction disagree at one end, which may indicate a read error. The rearrangement links TRBV28 to TRBJ2-1, with 12 bases identical to TRBD2. CDR3 size: 14 residues. CDR1 and CDR2 from the germline V gene are MDHEN and SYDVKM. The CDR3, as DNA: TGTGCCCGCAGCCTAGCGGGAGGGCTGAATGAGCAGTTCTTC. Translating it yields CARSLAGGLNEQFF.